The TCR beta chain described here comes from a study of radiotherapy plus CTLA-4 blockade in lung cancer. Overall study results and limits: In blood, after radiotherapy plus ipilimumab, tumor-derived TCR clones expanded.

Sequencing was performed with immunoSEQ multiplex PCR; in TCRdb, only in-frame clones are kept and a portion is missing. The sample lists 81,000 or so clones, 70% to 85% occurring once. Of note for this clone: What it recognizes is unknown.

CDR3 length: 11 residues. Deletions cut 5 bases from V and 3 bases from J, with 8 bases between. CDR1 and CDR2 (germline): GTSNPN, SVGIG (reference sequence). This chain uses TRBV30 with TRBJ2-7, with D unclear. The receptor was isolated from a human donor with non-small cell lung cancer who had stable disease on radiotherapy plus ipilimumab. This specimen was peripheral blood, taken from a patient treated with radiotherapy plus ipilimumab. For the CDR3, the DNA is TGTGCCTGGGACTTCGACTACGAGCAGTACTTC. This translates into CAWDFDYEQYF.